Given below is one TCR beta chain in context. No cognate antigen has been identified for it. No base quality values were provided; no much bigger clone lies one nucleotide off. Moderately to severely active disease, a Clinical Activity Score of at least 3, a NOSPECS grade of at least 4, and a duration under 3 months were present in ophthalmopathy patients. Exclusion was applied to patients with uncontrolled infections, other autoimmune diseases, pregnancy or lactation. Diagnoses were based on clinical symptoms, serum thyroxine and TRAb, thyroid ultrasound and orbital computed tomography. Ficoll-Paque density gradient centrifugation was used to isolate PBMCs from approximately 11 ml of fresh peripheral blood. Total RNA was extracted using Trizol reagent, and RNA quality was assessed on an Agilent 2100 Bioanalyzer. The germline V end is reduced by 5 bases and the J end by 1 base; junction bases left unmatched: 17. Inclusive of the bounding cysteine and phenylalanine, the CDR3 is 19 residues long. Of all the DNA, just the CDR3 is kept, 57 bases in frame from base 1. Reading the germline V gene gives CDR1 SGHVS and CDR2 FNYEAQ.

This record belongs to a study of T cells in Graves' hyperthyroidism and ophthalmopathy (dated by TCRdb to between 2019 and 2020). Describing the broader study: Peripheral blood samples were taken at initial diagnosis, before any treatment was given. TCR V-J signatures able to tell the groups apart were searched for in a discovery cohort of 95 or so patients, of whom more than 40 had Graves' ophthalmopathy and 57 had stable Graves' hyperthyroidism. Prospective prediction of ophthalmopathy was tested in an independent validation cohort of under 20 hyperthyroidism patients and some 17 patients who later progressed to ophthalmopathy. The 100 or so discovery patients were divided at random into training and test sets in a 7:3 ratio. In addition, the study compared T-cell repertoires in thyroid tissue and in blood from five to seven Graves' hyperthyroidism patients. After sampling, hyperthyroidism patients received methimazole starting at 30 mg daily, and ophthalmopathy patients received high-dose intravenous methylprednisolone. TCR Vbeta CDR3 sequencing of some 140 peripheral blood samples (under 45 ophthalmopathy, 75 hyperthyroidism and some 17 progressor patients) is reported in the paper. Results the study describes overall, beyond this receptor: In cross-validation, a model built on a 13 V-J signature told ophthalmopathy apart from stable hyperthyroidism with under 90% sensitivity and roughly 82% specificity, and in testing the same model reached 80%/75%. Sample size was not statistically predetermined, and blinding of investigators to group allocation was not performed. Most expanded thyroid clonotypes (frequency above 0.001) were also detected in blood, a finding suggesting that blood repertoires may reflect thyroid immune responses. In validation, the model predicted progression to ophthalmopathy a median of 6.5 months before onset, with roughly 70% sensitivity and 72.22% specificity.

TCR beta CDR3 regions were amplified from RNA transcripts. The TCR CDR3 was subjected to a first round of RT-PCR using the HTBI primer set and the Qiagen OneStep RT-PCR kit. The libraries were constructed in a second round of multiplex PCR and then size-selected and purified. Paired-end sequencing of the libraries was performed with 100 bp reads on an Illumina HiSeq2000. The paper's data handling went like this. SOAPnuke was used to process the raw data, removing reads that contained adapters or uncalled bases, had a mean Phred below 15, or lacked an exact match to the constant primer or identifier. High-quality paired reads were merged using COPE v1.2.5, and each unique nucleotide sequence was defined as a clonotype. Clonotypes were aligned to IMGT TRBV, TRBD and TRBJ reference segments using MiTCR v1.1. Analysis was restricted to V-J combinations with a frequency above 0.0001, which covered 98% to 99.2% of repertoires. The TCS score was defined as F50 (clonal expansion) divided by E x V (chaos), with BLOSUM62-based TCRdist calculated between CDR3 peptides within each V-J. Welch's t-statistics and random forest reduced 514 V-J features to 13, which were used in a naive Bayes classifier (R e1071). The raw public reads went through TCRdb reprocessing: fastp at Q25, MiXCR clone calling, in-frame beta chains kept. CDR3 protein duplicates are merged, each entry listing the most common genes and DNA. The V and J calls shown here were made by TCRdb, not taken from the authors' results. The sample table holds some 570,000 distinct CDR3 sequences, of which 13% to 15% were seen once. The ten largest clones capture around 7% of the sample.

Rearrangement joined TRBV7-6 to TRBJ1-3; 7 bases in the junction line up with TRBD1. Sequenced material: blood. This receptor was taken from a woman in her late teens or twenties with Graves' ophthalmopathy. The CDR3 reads CASSHTGDPFLPSGNTIYF. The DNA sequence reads TGTGCCAGCAGCCATACAGGGGATCCCTTCTTACCTTCTGGAAACACCATATATTTT.